The present entry profiles one TCR beta chain with its context. This clone occurred once. The specificity of this receptor is unknown. No base quality information exists; no much larger clone differs at one position. The time point label on this specimen signifies: about 28 days (+/-7) after the second vaccine dose. AZD1222 recipients with second doses at about 4 weeks or about 12 weeks were pooled, because spike-specific TCR depth and breadth did not differ between schedules. Vaccinee samples came from UK trials COV001 and COV002, including a single-blind randomized controlled phase 2/3 trial of AZD1222 (ChAdOx1 nCoV-19) in healthy adults. For TCRbeta chain sequencing, PBMC samples were collected from trial participants at day 0 and at day 28 after the second dose. The CDR3, cysteine through phenylalanine, is 12 amino acids long. Of the read, only the CDR3 DNA is kept; its 36 bases are in frame from base 1. V is shortened by 5 bases, J by 4 bases, and the region joining them spans 8 bases.

The data originate from a study of T cell responses to AZD1222 COVID-19 vaccine (dated by TCRdb to the early 2020s). Notes on the research overall: A total of about 250 trial participants underwent TCR sequencing, of whom about 210 had received two doses of AZD1222 and about 26 had received two doses of the MenACWY control vaccine. Trial participants were enrolled by age into subgroups of 18-55, 56-69 and 70-plus years, and 148, 28 and 57 TCR-sequenced participants, respectively, were included in these subgroups.

The CDR3 regions of human TCRbeta chains were subjected to immunosequencing. Per the authors' processing: Repertoire TCRs were checked for matches against a reference library of SARS-CoV-2-specific TCRs that had been generated using the MIRA antigen-specificity platform. Breadth was defined as the fraction of unique TCRs that were SARS-CoV-2-associated, and depth was defined as the fraction of total T cells that were SARS-CoV-2-associated. Using the MIRA data, each spike-specific TCR was assigned both to the spike region to which the TCR was reactive and to a CD4 or CD8 class. Log10-transformed breadth and depth values were compared by one-way ANOVA with Sidak's multiple comparisons tests. What TCRdb holds here is the immuneACCESS table cut down to in-frame rearrangements. Part of the clones is not present; checked against another copy, under half of the missing clones reflect an unresolved V gene, and the others are unexplained. That table furnishes V, J and clone size, whereas the DNA furnished D and trimming. Counted in this sample were some 100,000 clones; roughly nine tenths of them appeared once. The ten largest clones take up about 2.5% of the sample.

The study at large found these results: Most participants were white British and females outnumbered males, and the authors suggested that clonal diversity may have been underestimated. CD4 TCRs associated with the vaccine covered the entire spike protein, and the dominant responses were in regions 160-218 and 743-854. No day 14 peak-response samples were available, so repertoires were characterized only after the peak T cell response. Only a handful of AZD1222 recipients were SARS-CoV-2 seropositive at baseline, limiting conclusions about previously exposed vaccinees. In the small 56-69-year group, the increase in depth fell short of significance, most likely because of low power. Epitopes outside the regions mutated in the B.1.351 and B.1.1.7 variants were reportedly recognized by nearly half of the unique spike-specific TCRs. A significant rise in spike-specific TCR breadth and depth was observed after two AZD1222 doses relative to day 0 and relative to MenACWY recipients.

This receptor was identified in an adult who received the AZD1222 COVID-19 vaccine. The sequence joins TRBV12-3 or TRBV12-4 to TRBJ1-1, with the D gene not confidently named. The specimen was peripheral blood, collected 28 days after the second AZD1222 dose. The CDR3 here reads CASSDGGTEAFF. The DNA sequence is as follows: TGTGCCAGCAGTGACGGCGGCACTGAAGCTTTCTTT.